What follows is one TCR beta chain and its context. Only one count was recorded for this clone. Its antigen remains undetermined. No base quality information exists; no much larger clone differs at one position. The data originate from a study of blood T cell repertoires in COVID-19 (TCRdb year 2020). Regarding the research as a whole: Collaborator samples came from the United States, Italy and Spain and covered acute and convalescent phases of COVID-19. The repertoires were made available in a free public database intended to serve as a resource for research on the immune response to SARS-CoV-2. Samples were obtained from the ongoing ImmuneRACE study (first 160 participants) and from 1,000 to 1,500 subjects provided by 6 global collaborators. Deeply sampled blood TCRbeta repertoires from subjects exposed to, actively infected with, or recovered from COVID-19 were included in the dataset. The prospective study material was composed of cDNA or gDNA derived from T cells, B-cell-depleted T cells, or PBMCs. Where available, HLA class I and class II types were taken from metadata supplied by the sample provider and were not determined by assay-based typing. Nearly every sample came with metadata listing a de-identified subject ID, COVID-19 status, age in years and sex.

Findings and caveats that apply to the study as a whole: Clinical and demographic metadata were provided uncurated, with the amount varying by source and participant.

In Seattle, one collaborating source enrolled patients while the infection was active and tracked those patients longitudinally over the course of disease. The collaborating institutions used their own protocols to collect whole blood in K2EDTA tubes. For TCRbeta analysis, collaborators shipped samples in one of three forms: frozen whole blood, isolated PBMCs, or DNA extracted from either of those sample types. The immunoSEQ Assay, a bias-controlled multiplex PCR, was used to amplify TCRbeta CDR3 regions from genomic DNA. From the authors' description of their analysis: The number of nucleated cells in each sample was estimated from the amplification of reference gene primers within the assay. To quantify the absolute abundance of each unique TCRbeta CDR3 rearrangement, sequence reads were collapsed and filtered. For each sample, productive Simpson clonality was calculated by taking the square root of Simpson's diversity index across productive rearrangements. Drawn from immuneACCESS, this table holds only the in-frame rearrangements with V and J called that TCRdb kept. Clones are partly lost; checked studies trace under half to an unresolved V gene and leave the rest unexplained. V and J calls and clone size are those listed in that table; D and trimming were worked out from the DNA. Within this sample are 250,000 to 300,000 clones, with approximately 91% of them counted one time only. About 2.2% of the sample goes to the ten largest clones.

The sequence was collected from a woman aged 30 to 39 with COVID-19, enrolled during active disease. What was sequenced was peripheral blood.

The CDR3 reads CASTETSGSNEQFF. The DNA reads as follows: TGCGCCAGCACCGAGACTAGCGGGAGCAATGAGCAGTTCTTC. This sequence uses TRBV5-1 and TRBJ2-1; 12 nucleotides in the junction match TRBD2. The CDR3 spans 14 residues, from the cysteine through the phenylalanine. The only DNA kept is the CDR3, 42 bases in frame from the first base. V trim: 6 bases; J trim: 6 bases; unmatched bases: 4. The germline V gene encodes CDR1 SGHRS and CDR2 YFSETQ.